The sequence of this T cell receptor (beta chain) was determined in a study of cytomegalovirus exposure and HLA in healthy donors. With 60 Vbeta and 13 Jbeta primers, the PCR was carried out. Only in-frame clones appear in the TCRdb table, and some are missing; sequencing was by immunoSEQ multiplex PCR. The sample gives about 160,000 clones, around 73% of which show up once; 1.6% is in the top ten. General observations from the study: Apart from CMV serostatus, no immune exposure information was available. Three of the chains that were CMV-associated were confirmed in vitro to be specific for CMV antigens.

With regard to this clone: Its antigen remains unknown.

Germline V lookup: CDR1 DFQATT, CDR2 SNEGSKA (reference sequence). Trimming removed 0 bases from V and 8 bases from J, with 6 bases in between. The CDR3 consists of 11 residues. Sequencing was done on a sample of PBMCs. This receptor was obtained from a woman aged 18-35 years in good health and CMV-seronegative. This chain uses TRBV20-1 with TRBJ2-3, with D possibly matching TRBD2 (5 bases). CDR3 residues: CSARDRGTQYF. CDR3 DNA sequence: TGCAGTGCTAGAGACCGGGGTACGCAGTATTTT.